This TCR beta chain originates from a study of blood T cell repertoires in COVID-19. Study-wide background: The United States, Italy and Spain were the sources of the acute and convalescent COVID-19 samples. In each case, the material was cDNA or gDNA derived from T cells, B-cell-depleted T cells, or PBMCs.

Authors' methods: Reference gene primer amplification gave estimated nucleated cell counts. TCRdb's copy holds only in-frame clones and misses some; the assay was immunoSEQ multiplex PCR. The V and J calls and clone size are taken from that table; D and trimming were inferred from the DNA. The table records over 400,000 clones, approximately 91% of them present only once. Germline CDR1 SGHRS, CDR2 YFSETQ. Trimming took 0 bases from V and 2 from J, leaving 15 bases between them. The CDR3 covers 16 residues. This sequence originates from a woman between 45 and 60 years old with COVID-19, enrolled during active disease. The sample consisted of peripheral blood. The rearrangement links TRBV5-1 to TRBJ2-7, with D hard to call. In DNA form, the CDR3 reads TGCGCCAGCAGCTTGGCCGCCCAGACAATACCCTACGAGCAGTACTTC. It codes for CASSLAAQTIPYEQYF.